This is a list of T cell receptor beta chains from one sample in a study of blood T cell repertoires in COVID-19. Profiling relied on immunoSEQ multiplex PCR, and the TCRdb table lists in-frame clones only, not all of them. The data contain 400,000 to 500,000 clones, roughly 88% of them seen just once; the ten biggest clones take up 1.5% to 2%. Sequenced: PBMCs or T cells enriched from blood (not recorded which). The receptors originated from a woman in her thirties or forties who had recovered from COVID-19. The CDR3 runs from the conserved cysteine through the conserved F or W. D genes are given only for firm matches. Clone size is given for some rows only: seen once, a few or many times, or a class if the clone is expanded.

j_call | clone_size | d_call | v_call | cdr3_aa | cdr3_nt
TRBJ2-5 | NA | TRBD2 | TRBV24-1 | CATSDPRWEGETQYF | TGTGCCACCAGTGATCCGAGGTGGGAGGGAGAGACCCAGTACTTC
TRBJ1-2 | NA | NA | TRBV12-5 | CASPRETDGYTF | TGTGCTAGTCCTCGGGAGACAGACGGCTACACCTTC
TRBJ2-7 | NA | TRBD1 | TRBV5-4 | CASSIGSTGAYEQYF | TGTGCCAGCAGCATCGGCTCGACAGGGGCCTACGAGCAGTACTTC
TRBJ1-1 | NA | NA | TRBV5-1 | CASSLSAGEGTEAFF | TGCGCCAGCAGCTTGAGCGCGGGGGAGGGCACTGAAGCTTTCTTT
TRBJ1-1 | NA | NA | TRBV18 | CASSPSLDRKNTEAFF | TGTGCCAGCTCACCTTCCCTCGACAGGAAGAACACTGAAGCTTTCTTT
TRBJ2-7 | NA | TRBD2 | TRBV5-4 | CASSFSGSVYEQYF | TGTGCCAGCAGTTTTAGCGGGAGTGTCTACGAGCAGTACTTC
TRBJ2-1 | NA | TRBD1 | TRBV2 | CASSADRGDNEQFF | TGTGCCAGCAGTGCGGACAGGGGAGACAATGAGCAGTTCTTC
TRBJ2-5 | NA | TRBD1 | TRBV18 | CASSLWGTDEETQYF | TGTGCCAGCTCACTATGGGGGACAGACGAAGAGACCCAGTACTTC
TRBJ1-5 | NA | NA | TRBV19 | CASRKTGRRNIRGNQPQHF | TGTGCCAGTAGGAAAACAGGGCGGAGGAATATTCGTGGCAATCAGCCCCAGCATTTT
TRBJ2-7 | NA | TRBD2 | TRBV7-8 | CASSPPTSGSSYEQYF | TGTGCCAGCAGCCCCCCTACTAGCGGGAGCTCCTACGAGCAGTACTTC
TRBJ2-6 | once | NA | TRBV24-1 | CATSAVSGANVLTF | TGTGCCACCAGTGCTGTCTCTGGGGCCAACGTCCTGACTTTC
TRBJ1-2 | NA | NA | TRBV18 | CASSPTRLQGQLYGYTF | TGTGCCAGCTCACCGACCCGCCTTCAGGGGCAACTCTATGGCTACACCTTC
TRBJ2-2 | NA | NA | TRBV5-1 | CASSLAGTGTGELFF | TGCGCCAGCAGCTTGGCGGGAACGGGGACCGGGGAGCTGTTTTTT
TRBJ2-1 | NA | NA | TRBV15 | CATSRDPKGLQGQFF | TGTGCCACCAGCAGAGATCCGAAGGGCCTCCAGGGGCAGTTCTTC
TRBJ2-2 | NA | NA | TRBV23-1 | CASSPGPRAGELFF | TGCGCCAGCAGTCCCGGACCGCGGGCCGGGGAGCTGTTTTTT
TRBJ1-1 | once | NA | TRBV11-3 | CASSLIAGTEAFF | TGTGCCAGCAGCTTAATCGCAGGCACTGAAGCTTTCTTT
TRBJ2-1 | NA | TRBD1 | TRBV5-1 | CASSPQGQGFDEQFF | TGCGCCAGCAGCCCGCAGGGACAGGGATTCGATGAGCAGTTCTTC
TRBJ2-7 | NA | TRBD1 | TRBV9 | CASSVGPGQGELYF | TGTGCCAGCAGCGTAGGACCGGGACAGGGGGAACTGTACTTC
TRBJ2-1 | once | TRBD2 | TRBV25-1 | CASSAPGTSRREQFF | TGTGCCAGCAGTGCTCCCGGGACTAGTCGTCGTGAGCAGTTCTTC
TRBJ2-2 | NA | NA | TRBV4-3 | CASSQLIQGEDGELFF | TGCGCCAGCAGCCAACTTATTCAGGGCGAGGACGGGGAGCTGTTTTTT
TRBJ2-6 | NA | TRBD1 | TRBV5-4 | CASSFGQGLSGANVLTF | TGTGCCAGCAGCTTCGGACAGGGGCTTTCTGGGGCCAACGTCCTGACTTTC
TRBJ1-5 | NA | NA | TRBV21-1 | CASSKNGRDSNQPQHF | TGTGCCAGCAGCAAAAACGGTCGGGATAGCAATCAGCCCCAGCATTTT
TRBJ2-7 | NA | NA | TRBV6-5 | CASTPPGVPYEQYF | TGTGCCAGCACCCCACCAGGGGTGCCTTACGAGCAGTACTTC
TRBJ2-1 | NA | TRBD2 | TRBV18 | CASSPSWVAGGEQFF | TGTGCCAGCTCACCAAGTTGGGTAGCGGGAGGAGAGCAGTTCTTC
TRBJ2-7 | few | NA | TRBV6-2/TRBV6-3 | CASSYEGYEQYF | TGTGCCAGCAGTTACGAGGGCTACGAGCAGTACTTC
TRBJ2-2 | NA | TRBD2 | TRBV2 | CASAVISGGTGELFF | TGTGCCAGCGCGGTAATAAGCGGGGGCACCGGGGAGCTGTTTTTT
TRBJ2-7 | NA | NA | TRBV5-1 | CASSLTDRPSYEQYF | TGCGCCAGCAGCTTGACTGACAGGCCCTCCTACGAGCAGTACTTC
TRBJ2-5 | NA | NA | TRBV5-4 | CASSSQQGPAETQYF | TGTGCCAGCAGCTCCCAACAGGGACCAGCGGAGACCCAGTACTTC
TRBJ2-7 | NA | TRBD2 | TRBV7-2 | CASSVAPPLAFSYEQYF | TGTGCCAGCAGCGTAGCCCCACCACTAGCGTTCTCCTACGAGCAGTACTTC
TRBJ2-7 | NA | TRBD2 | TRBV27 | CASSLRLAGGRSYEQYF | TGTGCCAGCAGCTTACGACTAGCGGGAGGCCGCTCCTACGAGCAGTACTTC
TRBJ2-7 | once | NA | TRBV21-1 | CASSKPQGGSYEQYF | TGTGCCAGCAGCAAACCACAGGGGGGCTCCTACGAGCAGTACTTC
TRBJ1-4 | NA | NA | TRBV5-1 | CASSFDSSNEKLFF | TGCGCCAGCAGCTTCGACAGCTCGAATGAAAAACTGTTTTTT
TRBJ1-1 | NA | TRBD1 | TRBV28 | CASSLRTGDVRTEAFF | TGTGCCAGCAGTCTGCGGACAGGGGATGTTCGAACTGAAGCTTTCTTT
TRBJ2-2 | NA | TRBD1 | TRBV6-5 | CASSSRDRNTGELFF | TGTGCCAGCAGTTCCCGGGACAGAAACACCGGGGAGCTGTTTTTT
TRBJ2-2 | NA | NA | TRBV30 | CAWSGYRVAGELFF | TGTGCCTGGAGTGGGTACAGGGTGGCCGGGGAGCTGTTTTTT
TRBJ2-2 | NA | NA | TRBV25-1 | CASSPGRSSVNTGELFF | TGTGCCAGCTCCCCGGGGAGAAGTAGCGTCAACACCGGGGAGCTGTTTTTT
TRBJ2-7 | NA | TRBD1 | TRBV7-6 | CASSSRQGSHEQYF | TGTGCCAGCAGCTCCCGACAGGGGTCCCACGAGCAGTACTTC
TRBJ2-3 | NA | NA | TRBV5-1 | CASREVLNTDTQYF | TGCGCCAGCAGGGAGGTTTTAAACACAGATACGCAGTATTTT
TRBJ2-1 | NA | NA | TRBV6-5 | CASSYSFRGNEQFF | TGTGCCAGCAGTTACTCTTTCAGGGGCAATGAGCAGTTCTTC
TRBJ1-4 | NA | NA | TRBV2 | CASSEGPGGEKLFF | TGTGCCAGCAGTGAGGGACCGGGAGGAGAAAAACTGTTTTTT
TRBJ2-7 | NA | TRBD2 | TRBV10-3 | CAIRLAGDSYEQYF | TGTGCCATCAGACTAGCGGGCGACTCCTACGAGCAGTACTTC
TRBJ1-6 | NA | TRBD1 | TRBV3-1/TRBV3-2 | CASSRRQGYNSPLHF | TGTGCCAGCAGCCGGCGACAGGGCTATAATTCACCCCTCCACTTT
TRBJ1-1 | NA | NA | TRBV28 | CASSSSFPNTEAFF | TGTGCCAGCAGTTCTTCTTTTCCGAACACTGAAGCTTTCTTT
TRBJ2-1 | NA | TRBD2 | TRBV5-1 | CASSLFSSGGEDEQFF | TGCGCCAGCAGCTTGTTTTCCAGCGGGGGCGAGGATGAGCAGTTCTTC
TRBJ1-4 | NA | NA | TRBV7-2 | CASSPVSGKLFF | TGTGCCAGCAGCCCCGTGTCAGGAAAACTGTTTTTT
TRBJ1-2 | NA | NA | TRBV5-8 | CASSLAGPEGYGYTF | TGTGCCAGCAGCTTGGCGGGTCCGGAGGGCTATGGCTACACCTTC